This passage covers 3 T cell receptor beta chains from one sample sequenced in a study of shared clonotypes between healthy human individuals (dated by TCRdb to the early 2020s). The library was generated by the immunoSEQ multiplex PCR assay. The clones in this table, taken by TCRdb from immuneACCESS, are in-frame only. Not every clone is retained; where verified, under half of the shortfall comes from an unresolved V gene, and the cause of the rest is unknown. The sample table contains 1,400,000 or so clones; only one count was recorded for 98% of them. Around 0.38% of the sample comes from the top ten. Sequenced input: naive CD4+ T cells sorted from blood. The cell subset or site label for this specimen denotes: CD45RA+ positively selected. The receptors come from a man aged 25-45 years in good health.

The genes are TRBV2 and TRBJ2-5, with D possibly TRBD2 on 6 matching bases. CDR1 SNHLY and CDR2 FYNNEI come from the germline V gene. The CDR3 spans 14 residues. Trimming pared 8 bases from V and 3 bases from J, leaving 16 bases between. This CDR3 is CASQKVTREETQYF. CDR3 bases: TGTGCCAGCCAGAAGGTGACTAGAGAAGAGACCCAGTACTTC.

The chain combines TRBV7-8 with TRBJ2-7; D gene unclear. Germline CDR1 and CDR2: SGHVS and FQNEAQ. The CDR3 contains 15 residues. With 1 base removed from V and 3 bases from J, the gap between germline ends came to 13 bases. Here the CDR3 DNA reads TGTGCCAGCAGCTTAGAAGATGCAGCAATCTACGAGCAGTACTTC. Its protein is CASSLEDAAIYEQYF.

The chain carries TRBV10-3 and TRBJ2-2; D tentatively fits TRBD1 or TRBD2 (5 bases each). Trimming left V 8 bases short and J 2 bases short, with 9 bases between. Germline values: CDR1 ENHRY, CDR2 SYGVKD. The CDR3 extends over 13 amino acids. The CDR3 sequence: CAILGPNTGELFF. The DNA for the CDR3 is TGTGCCATCCTGGGACCAAACACCGGGGAGCTGTTTTTT.